The T cell receptor beta chain under discussion was sequenced for a study of blood T cell repertoires in COVID-19. As for the study in general: Collection of acute and convalescent COVID-19 samples took place in the United States, Italy and Spain. Nucleic acid was either cDNA or gDNA, and it came from T cells, B-cell-depleted T cells, or PBMCs.

Participants, about 18 to 90 years old, spanned around 25 US areas. Original analysis: Amplification of reference gene primers provided the estimated nucleated cell counts. The method was immunoSEQ multiplex PCR; TCRdb's version includes in-frame clones alone and lacks a portion of them. The D gene and trimming were derived from the DNA, and the V and J assignments and clone size from that table. The sample has about 360,000 clones, approximately 88% seen once; the top ten hold 2% to 2.5%. This TCR derives from a woman in her thirties or forties with acute COVID-19. The specimen was PBMCs or T cells enriched from blood (not recorded which).

The CDR3 protein is CATSDRTGTGAEVCNYGYTF. The CDR3 nucleotides read TGTGCCACCAGTGACCGAACCGGGACAGGGGCGGAGGTATGTAACTATGGCTACACCTTC. The V gene is TRBV24-1, the J gene TRBJ1-2; 10 nucleotides agree with TRBD1. Germline CDR1 reads KGHDR; CDR2 reads SFDVKD. The CDR3 extends over 20 amino acids. Germline trimming cut 4 bases from V and 1 base from J; bases unmatched to any gene: 17.